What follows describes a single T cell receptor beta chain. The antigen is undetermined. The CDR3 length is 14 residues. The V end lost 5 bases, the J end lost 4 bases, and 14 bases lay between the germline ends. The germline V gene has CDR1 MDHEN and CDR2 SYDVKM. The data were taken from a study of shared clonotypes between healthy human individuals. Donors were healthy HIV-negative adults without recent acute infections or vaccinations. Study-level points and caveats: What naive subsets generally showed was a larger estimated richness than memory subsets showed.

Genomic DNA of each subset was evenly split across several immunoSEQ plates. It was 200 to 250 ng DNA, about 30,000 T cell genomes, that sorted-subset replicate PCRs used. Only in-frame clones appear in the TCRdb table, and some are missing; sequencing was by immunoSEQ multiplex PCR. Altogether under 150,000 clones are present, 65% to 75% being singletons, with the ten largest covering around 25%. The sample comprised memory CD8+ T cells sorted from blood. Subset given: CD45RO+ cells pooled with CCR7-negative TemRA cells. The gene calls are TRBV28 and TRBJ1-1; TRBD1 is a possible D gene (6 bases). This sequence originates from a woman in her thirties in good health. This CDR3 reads CASSPFQGSTEAFF. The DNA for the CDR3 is TGTGCCAGCAGTCCGTTTCAGGGGAGCACTGAAGCTTTCTTT. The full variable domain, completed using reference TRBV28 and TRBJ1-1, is DVKVTQSSRYLVKRTGEKVFLECVQDMDHENMFWYRQDPGLGLRLIYFSYDVKMKEKGDIPEGYSVSREKKERFSLILESASTNQTSMYLCASSPFQGSTEAFFGQGTRLTVV.